These 5 T cell receptor beta chains came from one sample sequenced in a study of shared clonotypes between healthy human individuals. Here immunoSEQ multiplex PCR was the method, and the copy in TCRdb shows in-frame clones only, minus some. The table has a few hundred thousand clones, approximately 71% seen once. Sequenced sample: PBMCs. These receptor sequences come from a woman between 35 and 50 years old in good health. Some clones in this sample may be carry-over from other donors' samples.

As to this clone: A single base is all that separates this from a far larger clone, so a read error is likely. Distinct nucleotide sequences in the sample also encode this CDR3. The rearrangement links TRBV29-1 to TRBJ2-1, with D maybe TRBD1 (5 bases). The V end lost 7 bases, the J end lost 3 bases, and 7 bases lay between the germline ends. From germline, CDR1 is SQVTM and CDR2 ANQGSEA. This CDR3 has 11 residues. In nucleotides, the CDR3 is TGCAGCGCAACAGGCTACAATGAGCAGTTCTTC. Translating it yields CSATGYNEQFF.

This rearrangement joins TRBV19 to TRBJ1-1; D call uncertain. Per germline, CDR1 LNHDA and CDR2 SQIVND (reference sequence). Trimming pared 3 bases from V and 5 bases from J, leaving 10 bases between. This CDR3 has 13 amino acids. The CDR3 is CASSMGRQTEAFF. DNA of the CDR3: TGTGCCAGTAGTATGGGCCGGCAAACTGAAGCTTTCTTT.

The J gene is TRBJ2-1, the V gene TRBV10-3; D possibly corresponds to TRBD2 (6 bases). The V end lost 2 bases, the J end lost 8 bases, and 10 bases lay between the germline ends. The CDR3 runs 13 residues. Looked up from germline, CDR1 is ENHRY and CDR2 is SYGVKD. CDR3 sequence reads: CAISEREVDEQFF. The CDR3 nucleotides are TGTGCCATCAGTGAGAGGGAGGTCGATGAGCAGTTCTTC.

V usage is TRBV5-1 and J usage is TRBJ1-1, with D possibly matching TRBD1 (5 bases). The CDR3 sequence is 13 residues long. Trimming shortened V by 3 bases and J by 2 bases, and 8 bases separated the two germline ends. Germline CDR1 and CDR2: SGHRS and YFSETQ. As DNA, the CDR3 is TGCGCCAGCAGCTATGGGGGAAACACTGAAGCTTTCTTT. Translation: CASSYGGNTEAFF. The full variable domain, rest sourced from reference TRBV5-1 and TRBJ1-1, is KAGVTQTPRYLIKTRGQQVTLSCSPISGHRSVSWYQQTPGQGLQFLFEYFSETQRNKGNFPGRFSGRQFSNSRSEMNVSTLELGDSALYLCASSYGGNTEAFFGQGTRLTVV.

With regard to this clone: This clone may be a read error of a much larger clone one base away. The chain uses TRBV27 and TRBJ2-7; 8 positions match TRBD1. Germline CDR1 and CDR2: MNHEY and SMNVEV (reference sequence). The CDR3 has 17 amino acids. The CDR3 sequence: CASSYLGGTGNSYELYF. The CDR3 nucleotides are TGTGCCAGCAGTTACTTAGGTGGGACAGGCAATTCCTACGAGCTGTACTTC.